The 17 T cell receptor beta chains below all came from one sample that was sequenced in a study of T cells in women clearing cervical HPV infection (dated by TCRdb to 2016 to 2018). The method was the immunoSEQ multiplex PCR assay. The table comes from immuneACCESS by way of TCRdb, which keeps in-frame sequences with V and J called. Part of the clones is missing from these tables; in studies checked, under half for an unresolved V gene and the rest for unknown reasons. This sample's table has entries for over 25,000 clones. The ten largest account for approximately 7.8% of the sample. The sample taken for sequencing was blood buffy coat. These receptor sequences come from a woman between 18 and 70 years old with a cervical HPV16 infection that either progressed to CIN3+ or cleared (not recorded which).

For this clone: The read is 3 residues too short to cover the CDR3 end, so that end is filled in from the germline J gene. The rearrangement joins TRBV19 to TRBJ2-2, with 11 bases lining up with TRBD1. V was clipped by 3 bases and J by 4 bases; unmatched bases: 4. CDR1 and CDR2 from the germline V gene are LNHDA and SQIVND (reference sequence). CDR3 length: 16 amino acids. The CDR3 here is CASSIQGTGGTGELFF. The DNA read from the CDR3 is TGTGCCAGTAGTATTCAGGGGACAGGGGGCACCGGGGAG.

Remarks on this clone: The read is 3 residues too short to cover the CDR3 end, so that end is filled in from the germline J gene. This chain uses TRBV20-1 with TRBJ2-3, with D uncertain. Trimming took off 6 bases at V and 2 bases at J, with 6 bases between the two ends. The length of the CDR3 is 11 residues. CDR1 is DFQATT and CDR2 is SNEGSKA in the germline V gene (reference sequence). CDR3 bases read: TGCAGTGCCCTCTTCACAGATACG. Translated: CSALFTDT. Given in full, the CDR3 is CSALFTDTQYF.

A word on this clone: The sequence runs out 3 residues before the end of the CDR3; the remainder is reconstructed from the germline J gene. The chain combines TRBV20-1 with TRBJ1-3; D may be TRBD1 (5 bases). The CDR3 has 11 amino acids. Per the germline V gene, CDR1 is DFQATT and CDR2 is SNEGSKA (reference sequence). V was clipped by 5 bases and J by 6 bases, with 8 bases between them. The part of the CDR3 DNA that was read is TGCAGTGCTGGGGACTTAAACACC. It yields the protein CSAGDLNT. The CDR3 as a whole reads CSAGDLNTIYF.

Comments on this clone: The read halts 3 residues ahead of the CDR3 end, with the missing end drawn from the germline J gene. The V and J genes are TRBV5-1 and TRBJ2-3, with a tentative D call TRBD1 (6 bases). In germline, CDR1 is SGHRS, CDR2 YFSETQ. Trimming removed 2 bases from V and 6 bases from J, with 10 bases in between. The CDR3 spans 13 residues. CDR3 amino acids: CASSFTGSDTQYF. CDR3 bases read: TGCGCCAGCAGCTTTACAGGGAGCGATACG.

Turning to this clone: Read data end 3 residues before the CDR3 end; the end is taken from the germline J gene. The rearrangement uses TRBV10-3 and TRBJ1-2, with D possibly being TRBD1 (5 bases). CDR3 size: 12 residues. CDR1 is ENHRY, CDR2 SYGVKD, per germline. Deletions cut 8 bases from V and 7 bases from J, with 14 bases between. The CDR3 spells CAIGRGVGGYTF. CDR3 DNA, as far as it was read: TGTGCCATCGGGCGAGGGGTGGGTGGC.

As concerns this clone: The read ends 3 residues early relative to the CDR3; the germline J gene fills the gap. The chain couples TRBV20-1 to TRBJ2-1; maybe TRBD2 (6 bases). The CDR3 has 11 amino acids. The V gene's germline CDR1 is DFQATT and CDR2 SNEGSKA (reference sequence). Deletions cut 3 bases from V and 8 bases from J, with 8 bases between. The CDR3 DNA, read in part, is TGCAGTGCTAGGACTAGTCATGAG. It codes for CSARTSHE. The entire CDR3 protein is CSARTSHEQFF.

Worth noting for this clone: The read ends 3 residues before the CDR3 terminus; that terminus is restored from the germline J gene. The chain uses TRBV6-1 and TRBJ1-1; a weak D match, TRBD1 (6 bases). This CDR3 contains 14 residues. Trimming took off 4 bases at V and 4 bases at J, with 13 bases between the two ends. Per germline, CDR1 MNHNS and CDR2 SASEGT. The CDR3 sequence: CASSGGRTATEAFF. The sequenced part of the CDR3 DNA is TGTGCCAGCAGTGGAGGTAGGACAGCCACTGAA.

Remarks on this clone: The sequenced fragment ends 3 residues before the CDR3 boundary, so the rest is inferred from the germline J gene. V usage is TRBV20-1 and J usage is TRBJ2-7; D is unclear. Trimming shortened V by 1 base and J by 3 bases, and 4 bases separated the two germline ends. The V gene's germline CDR1 is DFQATT and CDR2 SNEGSKA (reference sequence). The CDR3 sequence is 11 residues long. CDR3 residues: CSARGLYEQYF. CDR3 DNA (partial): TGCAGTGCTAGAGGACTCTACGAG.

In the case of this clone: With the read ending 3 residues before the CDR3 end, the germline J gene is used to fill in that end. The chain uses TRBV19 and TRBJ1-2; 10 bases are shared with TRBD1. The germline gives CDR1 LNHDA, CDR2 SQIVND (reference sequence). This CDR3 contains 13 residues. The CDR3 sequence is CASSTGQGYGYTF. The CDR3 bases that were read are TGTGCCAGTAGCACGGGACAGGGGTACGGC.

In regard to this clone: The sequence runs out 3 residues before the end of the CDR3; the remainder is reconstructed from the germline J gene. V and J are TRBV24-1 and TRBJ2-3; TRBD2 matches at 11 bases. Germline V CDR1 and CDR2: KGHDR, SFDVKD. V dropped 5 bases and J dropped 2; count of bases not matched to a gene: 5. This CDR3 comprises 16 residues. The part of the CDR3 DNA that was read is TGTGCCACCAGTGTAGCGGGGGGGTTCTTCACAGATACG. The encoded protein is CATSVAGGFFTDT. The CDR3 in full is CATSVAGGFFTDTQYF.

To note about this clone: The read falls 3 residues short of the CDR3 end, and the missing part is taken from the germline J gene. The rearrangement joins TRBV20-1 to TRBJ1-3; possible D gene TRBD1, 6 bases. Germline V CDR1 and CDR2: DFQATT, SNEGSKA (reference sequence). The CDR3 extends over 14 amino acids. The V end was cut by 1 base, the J end by 4 bases, with 11 bases between. CDR3 loop: CSARAGGLGNTIYF. The sequenced part of the CDR3 DNA is TGCAGTGCTAGAGCGGGGGGGCTGGGAAACACC.

As to this clone: Read coverage stops 3 residues before the CDR3 terminus; the germline J gene supplies the remainder. The chain joins TRBV29-1 to TRBJ1-2; D remains ambiguous. V was clipped by 2 bases and J by 1 base, with 8 bases between them. CDR1 is SQVTM, CDR2 ANQGSEA, per germline. This CDR3 contains 13 residues. CDR3: CSVELEGNYGYTF. The sequenced part of the CDR3 DNA is TGCAGCGTTGAACTCGAGGGTAACTATGGC.

CDR3 DNA, as far as it was read: TGTGCCAGCAGCTACAGGGCGGCTGGC. This codes for CASSYRAAG. The CDR3 as a whole reads CASSYRAAGYTF. V gene TRBV7-9 combines with J gene TRBJ1-2; TRBD1 is a possible D gene (6 bases). The CDR3 is cut off 3 residues early in the read; its end comes from the germline J gene. The germline V gene has CDR1 SEHNR and CDR2 FQNEAQ (reference sequence). The CDR3 loop spans 12 amino acids. The V end lost 4 bases, the J end lost 7 bases, and 10 bases lay between the germline ends.

Comment on this clone: The read ends 3 residues before the CDR3 terminus; that terminus is restored from the germline J gene. V gene TRBV20-1 combines with J gene TRBJ2-2, with D perhaps matching TRBD2 (6 bases). Germline assignment: CDR1 DFQATT and CDR2 SNEGSKA (reference sequence). V dropped 3 bases and J dropped 7 bases, with 24 bases sitting between them. This CDR3 has 17 residues. CDR3 DNA, as far as it was read: TGCAGTGCTAGTGCTCCGGCGGGAAGGCCCCGGGGCGGGGAG. Amino acid sequence: CSASAPAGRPRGGE. Given in full, the CDR3 is CSASAPAGRPRGGELFF.

To note about this clone: Read sequence stops 3 residues before the CDR3 end, and the germline J gene provides the missing end. V is TRBV12-3 or TRBV12-4 and J is TRBJ2-7; 7 bases line up with TRBD1. The CDR3 is made up of 15 amino acids. The V segment lost 5 bases and the J segment 2 bases; nucleotides outside the gene matches: 9. Partial CDR3 DNA: TGTGCCAGCAGTCCCCTTACAGGGGAGCCCTACGAG. Its translation: CASSPLTGEPYE. The complete CDR3 sequence is CASSPLTGEPYEQYF.

Regarding this clone: Read data end 3 residues before the CDR3 end; the end is taken from the germline J gene. This chain uses TRBV7-9 with TRBJ2-4, with TRBD1 matching 10 bases. Germline V lookup: CDR1 SEHNR, CDR2 FQNEAQ (reference sequence). The CDR3 is made up of 13 amino acids. Partial CDR3 DNA: TGTGCCACGACAGGGGGCCAGTCTTCCGGT. Translation: CATTGGQSSG. The CDR3 reads in full as CATTGGQSSGQYF.

In regard to this clone: One junction end does not reproduce the germline sequence, and a read error may be involved. The DNA ends 3 residues before the CDR3 does, and the rest of the CDR3 is filled in from the germline J gene. The chain links TRBV4-1 to TRBJ1-2; TRBD1 is a possible D gene (5 bases). The CDR3 is 12 residues long. CDR1 MGHRA and CDR2 YSYEKL come from the germline V gene. Here the CDR3 reads CTSQTANYGYTF. The sequenced CDR3 bases are TGCACCAGCCAGACAGCTAACTATGGC.